This T cell receptor (beta chain) was identified during a study of OX40 agonist ivuxolimab in advanced cancers. TCRdb keeps only in-frame clones here, not all; method: immunoSEQ multiplex PCR. Of tens of thousands of clones in the sample, approximately 85% were seen once. The sequence came from an adult with an advanced solid tumor such as melanoma, head and neck, liver or kidney cancer. Sequencing used CD4+ or CD8+ T cells sorted from blood, obtained in a trial of the OX40 agonist ivuxolimab.

The CDR3 here is CASSRRAGGPGNEQFF. DNA of the CDR3: TGTGCCAGCAGCCGTCGGGCGGGAGGGCCAGGTAATGAGCAGTTCTTC. The chain is built from TRBV4-2 and TRBJ2-1, with TRBD2 matching over 9 bases. The V segment lost 4 bases and the J segment 7 bases; nucleotides outside the gene matches: 11. Germline CDR1 and CDR2: LGHNA and YNFKEQ. The CDR3 spans 16 residues.